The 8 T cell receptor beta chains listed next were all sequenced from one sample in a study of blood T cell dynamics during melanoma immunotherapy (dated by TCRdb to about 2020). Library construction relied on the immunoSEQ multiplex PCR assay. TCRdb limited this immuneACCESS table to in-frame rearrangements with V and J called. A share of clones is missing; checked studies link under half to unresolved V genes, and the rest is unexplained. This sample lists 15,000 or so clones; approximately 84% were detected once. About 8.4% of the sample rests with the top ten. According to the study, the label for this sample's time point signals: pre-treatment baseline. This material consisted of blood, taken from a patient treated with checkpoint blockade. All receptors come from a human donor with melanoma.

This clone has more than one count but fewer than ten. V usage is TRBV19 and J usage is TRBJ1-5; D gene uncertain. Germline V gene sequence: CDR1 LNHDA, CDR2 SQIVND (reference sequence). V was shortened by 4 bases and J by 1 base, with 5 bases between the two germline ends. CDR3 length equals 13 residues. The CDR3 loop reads CASSRASNQPQHF. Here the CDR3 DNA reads TGTGCCAGTAGTAGGGCCAGCAATCAGCCCCAGCATTTT.

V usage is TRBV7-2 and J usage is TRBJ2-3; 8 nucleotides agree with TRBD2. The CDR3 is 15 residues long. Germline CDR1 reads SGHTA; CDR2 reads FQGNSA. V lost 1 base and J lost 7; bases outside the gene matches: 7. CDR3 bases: TGTGCCAGCAGCTTAGAGGGCCGGGAGGGATATACGCAGTATTTT. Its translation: CASSLEGREGYTQYF.

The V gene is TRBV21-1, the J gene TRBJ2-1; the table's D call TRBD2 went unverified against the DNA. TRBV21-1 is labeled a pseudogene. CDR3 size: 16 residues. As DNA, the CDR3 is TGTGCCAGCCCTGGGACTAGTACGAAACGCTACAATGAGCAGTTCTTC. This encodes CASPGTSTKRYNEQFF.

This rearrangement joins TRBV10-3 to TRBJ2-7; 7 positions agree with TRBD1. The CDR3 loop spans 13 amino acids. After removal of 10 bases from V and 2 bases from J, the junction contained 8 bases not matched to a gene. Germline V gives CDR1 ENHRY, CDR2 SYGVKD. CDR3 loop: CATRDRLTYEQYF. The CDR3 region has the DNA TGTGCCACCCGGGACAGATTAACCTACGAGCAGTACTTC.

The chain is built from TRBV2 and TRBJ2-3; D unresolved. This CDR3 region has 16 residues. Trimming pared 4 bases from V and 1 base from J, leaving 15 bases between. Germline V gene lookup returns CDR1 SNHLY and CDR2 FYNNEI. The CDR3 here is CASSVELPKRTDTQYF. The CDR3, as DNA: TGTGCCAGCAGTGTCGAGCTCCCAAAACGCACAGATACGCAGTATTTT.

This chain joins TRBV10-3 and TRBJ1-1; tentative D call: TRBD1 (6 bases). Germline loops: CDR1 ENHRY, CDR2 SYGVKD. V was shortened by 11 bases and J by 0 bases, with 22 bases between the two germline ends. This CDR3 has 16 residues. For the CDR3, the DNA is TGTGCCTCAAGGTCAGGGACAACGTCAGTGAACACTGAAGCTTTCTTT. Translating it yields CASRSGTTSVNTEAFF.

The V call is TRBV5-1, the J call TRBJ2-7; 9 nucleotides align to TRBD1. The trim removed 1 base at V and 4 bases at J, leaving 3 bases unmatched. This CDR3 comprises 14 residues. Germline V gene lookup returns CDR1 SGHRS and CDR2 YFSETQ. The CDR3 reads CASSLRDRVYEQYF. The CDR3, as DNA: TGCGCCAGCAGCTTGAGGGACAGGGTATACGAGCAGTACTTC.

In DNA, the CDR3 is TGTGCCAGCAGCTTAGGGCTCAGCGTTAAATACAATGAGCAGTTCTTC. It encodes CASSLGLSVKYNEQFF. This sequence joins TRBV7-2 and TRBJ2-1; no firm D call. CDR1 and CDR2 (germline): SGHTA, FQGNSA. The CDR3 spans 16 residues. Trimming removed 1 base from V and 4 bases from J, with 14 bases in between.